This TCR beta chain was identified during a study of shared clonotypes between healthy human individuals. Assay runs were performed at deep level. The data were produced by immunoSEQ multiplex PCR, yet TCRdb's version contains in-frame clones alone and is incomplete. The sample has over a million clones, approximately 80% seen once; the top ten hold roughly 0.55%. Germline V gene data show CDR1 as SGHVS and CDR2 as FNYEAQ. Trimming left V 5 bases short and J 0 bases short, with 16 bases between. This CDR3 comprises 16 residues. Comment on this clone: The antigen remains unidentified.

Findings of the study overall: With four donors compared, 4% to 5% of naive CD4 clonotypes were shared. Rarefaction exposed incomplete sorted-subset sequencing despite large depth.

This TCR was recovered from a man aged 18 to 30 in good health. Some clones in this sample may be carry-over from other donors' samples. The rearrangement joins TRBV7-6 to TRBJ1-1; no clear D. Sequenced input: memory CD4+ T cells from PBMCs. Subset here: CD45RA-negative fraction. DNA for the CDR3: TGTGCCAGCAGCCGTCTAACCGTAACAGTGAACACTGAAGCTTTCTTT. This gives the protein CASSRLTVTVNTEAFF.